This T cell receptor (beta chain) emerged from a study of blood T cell repertoires in COVID-19. In the study overall: The United States, Italy and Spain provided the acute and convalescent COVID-19 samples.

Per the study methods: By means of reference gene primer amplification, nucleated cell counts were estimated. The protocol was immunoSEQ multiplex PCR, while the TCRdb copy is restricted to in-frame clones and leaves out a portion. V, J and clone size are taken as reported in that table, and D and trimming were inferred from the DNA itself. The sample comprises 88,000 or so clones, roughly 80% of which are singletons, and around 4.5% rests with the top ten. The CDR3 contains 14 residues. Deletions cut 5 bases from V and 5 bases from J, with 15 bases between. The germline V gene has CDR1 SEHNR and CDR2 FQNEAQ (reference sequence).

The V gene is TRBV7-9, the J gene TRBJ2-5; D is perhaps TRBD2 (6 bases). This clonotype originated in a man aged 60 to 69 with acute or convalescent COVID-19. The sample comprised peripheral blood. CDR3 residues: CASSPGWLAETQYF. In DNA, the CDR3 is TGTGCCAGCAGCCCCGGATGGCTAGCGGAGACCCAGTACTTC.